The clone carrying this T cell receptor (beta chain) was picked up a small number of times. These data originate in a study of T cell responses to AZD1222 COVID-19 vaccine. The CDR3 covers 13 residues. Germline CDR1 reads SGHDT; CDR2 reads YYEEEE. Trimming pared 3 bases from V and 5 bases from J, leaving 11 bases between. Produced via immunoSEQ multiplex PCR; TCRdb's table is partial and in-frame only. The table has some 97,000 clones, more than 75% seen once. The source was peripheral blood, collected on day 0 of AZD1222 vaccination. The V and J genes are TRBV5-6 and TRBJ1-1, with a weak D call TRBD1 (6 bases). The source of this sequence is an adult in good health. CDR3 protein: CASSWGAGTEAFF. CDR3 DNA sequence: TGTGCCAGCAGCTGGGGGGCGGGGACTGAAGCTTTCTTT.